This is a list of T cell receptor beta chains from one sample in a study of blood T cell repertoires in COVID-19. Libraries were prepared by immunoSEQ multiplex PCR; TCRdb keeps only in-frame clonotypes and omits some of them. This sample has about 130,000 clones, with about 85% found just once. The sample consisted of peripheral blood. These receptors were collected from a woman in her 70s with COVID-19, enrolled during active disease. Both conserved end residues are part of each CDR3. Fields, in order: D gene, V gene, J gene, clone size, CDR3 protein, CDR3 DNA. The D gene is left open where the match is weak. Clone size is stated in some rows and not others, as once, few, many or a class when expanded.

d_gene: TRBD1
v_gene: TRBV5-6
j_gene: TRBJ2-2
abundance: once
CDR3aa: CASSPSDRENTGELFF
CDR3nt: TGTGCCAGCAGCCCCTCGGACAGGGAGAACACCGGGGAGCTGTTTTTT

d_gene: TRBD1
v_gene: TRBV7-2
j_gene: TRBJ1-6
abundance: NA
CDR3aa: CASSPSTGTNSPLHF
CDR3nt: TGTGCCAGCAGCCCTTCGACAGGGACAAATTCACCCCTCCACTTT

d_gene: TRBD1
v_gene: TRBV2
j_gene: TRBJ2-7
abundance: NA
CDR3aa: CASSKPGGYEQYF
CDR3nt: TGTGCCAGCAGTAAGCCAGGGGGTTACGAGCAGTACTTC

d_gene: NA
v_gene: TRBV5-4
j_gene: TRBJ1-2
abundance: NA
CDR3aa: CASTSEGQYGYTF
CDR3nt: TGTGCCAGCACCTCGGAGGGGCAGTATGGCTACACCTTC

d_gene: NA
v_gene: TRBV5-5
j_gene: TRBJ1-5
abundance: NA
CDR3aa: CASSSHPTEVGQPQHF
CDR3nt: TGTGCCAGCAGCTCCCACCCGACAGAGGTGGGTCAGCCCCAGCATTTT

d_gene: TRBD1
v_gene: TRBV7-9
j_gene: TRBJ2-7
abundance: NA
CDR3aa: CASSSDRANLEQYF
CDR3nt: TGTGCCAGCAGCTCGGACAGGGCGAATCTCGAGCAGTACTTC

d_gene: NA
v_gene: TRBV6-6
j_gene: TRBJ1-2
abundance: once
CDR3aa: CASSYPQRTDNGYTF
CDR3nt: TGTGCCAGCAGTTATCCACAGAGAACCGACAATGGCTACACCTTC

d_gene: TRBD1
v_gene: TRBV5-1
j_gene: TRBJ1-2
abundance: NA
CDR3aa: CASSPGQGLYGYTF
CDR3nt: TGCGCCAGCAGCCCAGGACAGGGCCTCTATGGCTACACCTTC

d_gene: NA
v_gene: TRBV6-5
j_gene: TRBJ1-5
abundance: NA
CDR3aa: CASSQGGGNQPQHF
CDR3nt: TGTGCCAGCAGCCAAGGGGGAGGCAATCAGCCCCAGCATTTT

d_gene: TRBD1
v_gene: TRBV30
j_gene: TRBJ1-3
abundance: NA
CDR3aa: CAWVGQGHFGNTIYF
CDR3nt: TGTGCCTGGGTGGGACAGGGTCATTTTGGAAACACCATATATTTT

d_gene: NA
v_gene: TRBV5-6
j_gene: TRBJ1-2
abundance: few
CDR3aa: CASSFGDSGYTF
CDR3nt: TGTGCCAGCAGCTTCGGGGACTCTGGCTACACCTTC

d_gene: TRBD1
v_gene: TRBV6-2/TRBV6-3
j_gene: TRBJ2-1
abundance: NA
CDR3aa: CASSNRQGARDEQFF
CDR3nt: TGTGCCAGCAGCAACAGGCAGGGGGCGCGGGATGAGCAGTTCTTC

d_gene: NA
v_gene: TRBV6-5
j_gene: TRBJ1-1
abundance: NA
CDR3aa: CASSIPGQNTEAFF
CDR3nt: TGTGCCAGCAGTATACCGGGACAGAACACTGAAGCTTTCTTT

d_gene: TRBD1
v_gene: TRBV3-1/TRBV3-2
j_gene: TRBJ2-7
abundance: NA
CDR3aa: CASSLIQGNEQYF
CDR3nt: TGTGCCAGCAGCCTGATACAGGGGAACGAGCAGTACTTC

d_gene: NA
v_gene: TRBV28
j_gene: TRBJ1-2
abundance: few
CDR3aa: CASSFFDPGGRGTNYGYTF
CDR3nt: TGTGCCAGCAGTTTTTTCGACCCTGGAGGGCGGGGTACTAACTATGGCTACACCTTC

d_gene: TRBD1
v_gene: TRBV6-5
j_gene: TRBJ2-2
abundance: NA
CDR3aa: CASRGQGVTGELFF
CDR3nt: TGTGCCAGCAGAGGACAGGGGGTGACCGGGGAGCTGTTTTTT

d_gene: NA
v_gene: TRBV15
j_gene: TRBJ1-2
abundance: NA
CDR3aa: CATSGTQGYGYTF
CDR3nt: TGTGCCACCAGCGGGACACAGGGCTATGGCTACACCTTC

d_gene: NA
v_gene: TRBV6-5
j_gene: TRBJ1-1
abundance: few
CDR3aa: CASSLSLNTEAFF
CDR3nt: TGTGCCAGCTCTCTTAGTCTGAACACTGAAGCTTTCTTT

d_gene: NA
v_gene: TRBV19
j_gene: TRBJ1-5
abundance: NA
CDR3aa: CASSIWAGRVQPQHF
CDR3nt: TGTGCCAGTAGTATTTGGGCTGGGAGGGTTCAGCCCCAGCATTTT

d_gene: TRBD2
v_gene: TRBV3-1/TRBV3-2
j_gene: TRBJ2-5
abundance: NA
CDR3aa: CASSQGLAGGPGETQYF
CDR3nt: TGTGCCAGCAGCCAAGGACTAGCGGGGGGGCCAGGGGAGACCCAGTACTTC

d_gene: NA
v_gene: TRBV9
j_gene: TRBJ1-2
abundance: NA
CDR3aa: CASSVDQYGYTF
CDR3nt: TGTGCCAGCAGCGTAGATCAGTATGGCTACACCTTC

d_gene: NA
v_gene: TRBV10-3
j_gene: TRBJ1-2
abundance: few
CDR3aa: CAISDRGIDGYTF
CDR3nt: TGTGCCATCAGTGACAGGGGAATAGATGGCTACACCTTC

d_gene: NA
v_gene: TRBV3-1/TRBV3-2
j_gene: TRBJ1-5
abundance: NA
CDR3aa: CASSQGGGTPQHF
CDR3nt: TGTGCCAGCAGCCAAGGAGGCGGCACCCCCCAGCATTTT

d_gene: NA
v_gene: TRBV4-1
j_gene: TRBJ1-4
abundance: once
CDR3aa: CASSQEGAPNEKLFF
CDR3nt: TGCGCCAGCAGCCAAGAGGGGGCTCCGAATGAAAAACTGTTTTTT

d_gene: TRBD2
v_gene: TRBV7-2
j_gene: TRBJ2-7
abundance: NA
CDR3aa: CASSLIRQRGPAYF
CDR3nt: TGTGCCAGCAGCTTAATTCGCCAGCGGGGGCCGGCCTACTTC

d_gene: TRBD2
v_gene: TRBV27
j_gene: TRBJ2-2
abundance: NA
CDR3aa: CASANGAGGPGELFF
CDR3nt: TGTGCCAGCGCCAACGGCGCGGGGGGCCCCGGGGAGCTGTTTTTT

d_gene: TRBD1
v_gene: TRBV6-6
j_gene: TRBJ1-5
abundance: NA
CDR3aa: CASSETTGGSNQPQHF
CDR3nt: TGTGCCAGCAGCGAAACGACAGGGGGATCCAATCAGCCCCAGCATTTT

d_gene: TRBD1
v_gene: TRBV19
j_gene: TRBJ2-7
abundance: NA
CDR3aa: CASSIGTGGWEQYF
CDR3nt: TGTGCCAGTAGTATAGGTACAGGGGGCTGGGAGCAGTACTTC

d_gene: NA
v_gene: TRBV7-3
j_gene: TRBJ1-1
abundance: once
CDR3aa: CASSLQGGDTEAFF
CDR3nt: TGTGCCAGCAGCCTCCAGGGAGGTGACACTGAAGCTTTCTTT

d_gene: TRBD1
v_gene: TRBV2
j_gene: TRBJ1-5
abundance: NA
CDR3aa: CASRLTGARTQPQHF
CDR3nt: TGTGCCAGCAGACTAACAGGGGCTCGAACTCAGCCCCAGCATTTT

d_gene: TRBD1
v_gene: TRBV6-5
j_gene: TRBJ1-5
abundance: NA
CDR3aa: CASRADRKYQPQHF
CDR3nt: TGTGCCAGCAGAGCGGACAGGAAATATCAGCCCCAGCATTTT

d_gene: NA
v_gene: TRBV6-5
j_gene: TRBJ2-7
abundance: NA
CDR3aa: CASSWKAGSHEQYF
CDR3nt: TGTGCCAGCAGTTGGAAGGCGGGGAGCCACGAGCAGTACTTC

d_gene: NA
v_gene: TRBV24-1
j_gene: TRBJ2-3
abundance: once
CDR3aa: CATSDPTRENTQYF
CDR3nt: TGTGCCACCAGTGATCCCACCAGGGAAAATACGCAGTATTTT